Listed below are T cell receptor beta chains from one sample, sequenced in a study of blood T cell repertoires in COVID-19. Produced via immunoSEQ multiplex PCR; TCRdb's table is partial and in-frame only. The sample holds about 91,000 clones, around four fifths seen once. Sequencing was done on a sample of peripheral blood. Receptors originate from a woman older than 75 with acute or convalescent COVID-19. Each CDR3 is given with its conserved first and last residue. D genes are given only for firm matches. Size tells how often a clone was seen (once, few, many) or the class of an expanded clone, and some rows leave it out.

D: .
size: .
V: TRBV2
J: TRBJ1-3
DNA: TGTGCCAGCAGTGAGTCTGGCGGAAACACCATATATTTT
CDR3: CASSESGGNTIYF

D: .
size: .
V: TRBV9
J: TRBJ1-3
DNA: TGTGCCAGCAGCGTAGTAGAGGACAGACGAAACACCATATATTTT
CDR3: CASSVVEDRRNTIYF

D: TRBD2
size: .
V: TRBV19
J: TRBJ2-1
DNA: TGTGCCAGTAGTGGTGGCACTAGCGGGAGTTTGATGCAGTTCTTC
CDR3: CASSGGTSGSLMQFF

D: TRBD1
size: .
V: TRBV18
J: TRBJ1-4
DNA: TGTGCCAGCTCACCACTCCAGTCTCAGGGGGCCACTAATGAAAAACTGTTTTTT
CDR3: CASSPLQSQGATNEKLFF

D: .
size: .
V: TRBV18
J: TRBJ1-5
DNA: TGTGCCAGCTCACGGGCAGACAATCAGCCCCAGCATTTT
CDR3: CASSRADNQPQHF

D: TRBD1
size: once
V: TRBV27
J: TRBJ1-2
DNA: TGTGCCAGCGGATCGCCGGGACAGGGGATGAGGGGCTACACCTTC
CDR3: CASGSPGQGMRGYTF

D: TRBD2
size: .
V: TRBV25-1
J: TRBJ2-4
DNA: TGTGCCAGCAGCCCCCCGGGGACTAGCGGAAACATTCAGTACTTC
CDR3: CASSPPGTSGNIQYF

D: .
size: .
V: TRBV6-1
J: TRBJ1-1
DNA: TGTGCCAGCAGTGACGGGGTAGGGATCACTGAAGCTTTCTTT
CDR3: CASSDGVGITEAFF

D: TRBD1
size: few
V: TRBV6-5
J: TRBJ1-6
DNA: TGTGCCAGCAGATCCACGGGACAGGGCGATTCACCCCTCCACTTT
CDR3: CASRSTGQGDSPLHF

D: .
size: few
V: TRBV19
J: TRBJ1-1
DNA: TGTGCCAGTAGTATCAGACACGGAACTAACACTGAAGCTTTCTTT
CDR3: CASSIRHGTNTEAFF

D: .
size: once
V: TRBV14
J: TRBJ2-1
DNA: TGTGCCAGCAGCCAAGGGGTTAGCGGATTCTACAATGAGCAGTTCTTC
CDR3: CASSQGVSGFYNEQFF

D: TRBD1
size: .
V: TRBV5-1
J: TRBJ2-7
DNA: TGCGCCAGCAGCCCCACTTCCACCGGGACAGGGATCCCCTACGAGCAGTACTTC
CDR3: CASSPTSTGTGIPYEQYF

D: .
size: .
V: TRBV6-6
J: TRBJ2-3
DNA: TGTGCCAGCAGTCCCCGCGGGGTAGGGACCACTTCCCATGCGCAGTATTTT
CDR3: CASSPRGVGTTSHAQYF

D: TRBD1
size: .
V: TRBV6-5
J: TRBJ2-7
DNA: TGTGCCAGCAGTAGGGACAGTAGCTCCTACGAGCAGTACTTC
CDR3: CASSRDSSSYEQYF

D: .
size: .
V: TRBV20-1
J: TRBJ1-2
DNA: TGCAGCGCTGGGCAGCCCAGCGGCTACACCTTC
CDR3: CSAGQPSGYTF

D: TRBD1
size: .
V: TRBV7-8
J: TRBJ1-1
DNA: TGTGCCAGCAGCTTAGTCGAGACAGGGGTGAACACTGAAGCTTTCTTT
CDR3: CASSLVETGVNTEAFF

D: .
size: .
V: TRBV7-2
J: TRBJ1-4
DNA: TGTGCCAGCACCGGACAGTTTGGGGAAAAACTGTTTTTT
CDR3: CASTGQFGEKLFF

D: TRBD1
size: .
V: TRBV19
J: TRBJ2-2
DNA: TGTGCCAGTAGTTCCTGGACAGGGAACACCGGGGAGCTGTTTTTT
CDR3: CASSSWTGNTGELFF

D: TRBD1
size: .
V: TRBV6-5
J: TRBJ1-2
DNA: TGTGCCAGCACCAACAGAGCCCAGGGGGAAGAAGGCTACACCTTC
CDR3: CASTNRAQGEEGYTF

D: .
size: few
V: TRBV12-3/TRBV12-4
J: TRBJ1-3
DNA: TGTGCCAGCAAGTTCGGGACTGGAGACACCATATATTTT
CDR3: CASKFGTGDTIYF

D: .
size: .
V: TRBV6-5
J: TRBJ1-4
DNA: TGTGCCAGCAGTTGGACACCAGCGGGAGATGAAAAACTGTTTTTT
CDR3: CASSWTPAGDEKLFF

D: .
size: .
V: TRBV7-3
J: TRBJ1-1
DNA: TGTGCCAGCAGCTTAGCTCCGCCCCAGGAAGCTTTCTTT
CDR3: CASSLAPPQEAFF

D: .
size: .
V: TRBV7-6
J: TRBJ2-7
DNA: TGTGCCAGCAGCTTAGCCTACGGGGGTCAATACGAGCAGTACTTC
CDR3: CASSLAYGGQYEQYF